The 8 T cell receptor beta chains given below trace back to one sample, sequenced in a study of tumor-infiltrating lymphocytes in primary liver carcinoma (dated by TCRdb to about 2017). Sequencing relied on an Illumina HiSeq 2500. TCRbeta-specific cDNA was reverse-transcribed from roughly 500 ng total RNA using a constant-region primer and ProtoScript II reverse transcriptase. The TCRbeta libraries were prepared through three rounds of nested multiplex PCR following a slightly modified ARM-PCR procedure. Multiplex TRBV1-TRBV30 forward primers and a Cbeta reverse primer were used in the first two PCR rounds, each of which was run for around 9 cycles. The public reads were quality trimmed at Q25 with fastp and then assembled into clones with MiXCR by TCRdb, keeping productive beta chains. Rows matching on CDR3 protein sequence are summarized as one entry with the most common DNA and genes. This sample has around 330,000 distinct CDR3 sequences in its table, and about 62% of those were observed once. Roughly 9% of the sample lies in the top ten.

TRIzol reagent was used to extract blood RNA from unsorted whole blood, while the DNeasy Blood & Tissue kit provided the germline DNA. Specimen: peripheral blood. These receptors all stem from a man aged 35-49 years with primary liver carcinoma and hepatitis B virus infection.

This clonotype was counted once. The V call is TRBV29-1, the J call TRBJ1-2, with unresolved D. V dropped 6 bases and J dropped 4 bases, with 18 bases sitting between them. The CDR3 sequence is 14 residues long. Germline CDR1 is SQVTM and CDR2 is ANQGSEA. The CDR3 loop is CSVKFGLSTYGYTF. In DNA form, the CDR3 reads TGCAGCGTCAAGTTTGGACTGTCGACCTATGGCTACACCTTC.

The rearrangement links TRBV5-1 to TRBJ2-7, with D possibly TRBD2 on 5 matching bases. This CDR3 has 12 amino acids. The germline CDR1 and CDR2 sequences are SGHRS and YFSETQ. Trimming pared 1 base from V and 5 bases from J, leaving 7 bases between. The CDR3 DNA is TGCGCCAGCAGCTTGATTAGCGACGAGCAGTACTTC. Protein: CASSLISDEQYF.

This clonotype was counted at least ten times. This chain uses TRBV4-2 with TRBJ2-7; perhaps TRBD2 as D (6 bases). The CDR3 covers 13 residues. Trimming took 10 bases from V and 7 from J, leaving 20 bases between them. Germline CDR1 is LGHNA and CDR2 is YNFKEQ. This CDR3 reads CAIQGPEGREQYF. CDR3 bases: TGTGCCATCCAAGGCCCGGAGGGCCGAGAGCAGTACTTC.

About this clonotype: Since a much larger clone is just one base distant, this may be a read error. The CDR3 reads CATSESRTSELFF. Here the CDR3 DNA reads TGTGCCACCAGTGAGTCACGGACCTCAGAGCTGTTTTTT. The V call is TRBV10-3, the J call TRBJ2-2; D is uncertain. The CDR3 runs to 13 residues. Per germline, CDR1 ENHRY and CDR2 SYGVKD.

Turning to this clonotype: A junction end diverges from the germline sequence, so it may reflect a read error. The genes are TRBV4-2 and TRBJ2-3; a possible D gene is TRBD2 (5 bases). In germline, CDR1 is LGHNA, CDR2 YNFKEQ. The CDR3 spans 18 residues. In DNA form, the CDR3 reads TGTGCCAGCACCCAAGATCGGGCTAGCAGGAGAACCACAGATACGCAGTATTTT. Amino acids: CASTQDRASRRTTDTQYF.

With regard to this clonotype: One base away lies a much larger clone, so this may be a sequencing read error. The rearrangement uses TRBV6-2 or TRBV6-3 and TRBJ2-7; D may be TRBD2 (5 bases). CDR1 and CDR2 (germline): MNHEY, SVGEGT. This CDR3 comprises 14 residues. V was trimmed by 8 bases and J by 3 bases, leaving 17 bases between them. In DNA form, the CDR3 reads TGTGCCAGCGGTACTGGCGGGCCATTCTACGAGCAGTACTTC. It translates to CASGTGGPFYEQYF.

Of note for this clonotype: An end of the junction differs from the germline gene, which may be a read error. This chain links TRBV2 with TRBJ2-5; D possibly uses TRBD1 or TRBD2 (5 bases each). The CDR3 contains 13 residues. CDR1 is SNHLY and CDR2 is FYNNEI in the germline V gene. CDR3 sequence reads: CARGVWNQGTQYF. Written as DNA, the CDR3 is TGTGCCAGGGGGGTGTGGAACCAAGGGACCCAGTACTTC. The complete variable domain, with remaining parts taken from reference TRBV2 and TRBJ2-5, reads EPEVTQTPSHQVTQMGQEVILRCVPISNHLYFYWYRQILGQKVEFLVSFYNNEISEKSEIFDDQFSVERPDGSNFTLKIRSTKLEDSAMYFCARGVWNQGTQYFGPGTRLLVL.

With regard to this clonotype: A clone one base away is much larger, so this may be a read error. CDR3 amino acids: CANTDYTDQPQHF. CDR3 nucleotide sequence: TGTGCCAACACCGATTACACGGATCAGCCCCAGCATTTT. V gene TRBV12-3 or TRBV12-4 combines with J gene TRBJ1-5, with D unclear. CDR3 size: 13 residues. V was trimmed by 10 bases and J by 5 bases, leaving 15 bases between them.